This TCR beta chain was sequenced during a study of OX40 agonist ivuxolimab in advanced cancers. Whole-study results and caveats: CD4+ and CD8+ T cells in blood underwent clonal expansion by week 6 at 0.1 to 3.0 mg/kg.

CDR1 SGHAT and CDR2 FQNNGV come from the germline V gene. V trimming: 1 base; J trimming: 4 bases; junction bases outside the gene matches: 8. This CDR3 is 17 amino acids long. As concerns this clone: Antigen unknown.

Using immunoSEQ multiplex PCR, the repertoire was profiled, and TCRdb retains in-frame clones only, with some absent. The sample lists fewer than 90,000 clones, 87% occurring once. The chain uses TRBV11-2 and TRBJ1-3; 9 bases align to TRBD1. Specimen: CD4+ or CD8+ T cells sorted from blood, collected in a trial of the OX40 agonist ivuxolimab. This TCR derives from an adult with an advanced solid tumor such as melanoma, head and neck, liver or kidney cancer. CDR3 residues: CASSLAPQGARGNTIYF. Here the CDR3 DNA reads TGTGCCAGCAGCTTAGCCCCACAGGGGGCACGGGGAAACACCATATATTTT.